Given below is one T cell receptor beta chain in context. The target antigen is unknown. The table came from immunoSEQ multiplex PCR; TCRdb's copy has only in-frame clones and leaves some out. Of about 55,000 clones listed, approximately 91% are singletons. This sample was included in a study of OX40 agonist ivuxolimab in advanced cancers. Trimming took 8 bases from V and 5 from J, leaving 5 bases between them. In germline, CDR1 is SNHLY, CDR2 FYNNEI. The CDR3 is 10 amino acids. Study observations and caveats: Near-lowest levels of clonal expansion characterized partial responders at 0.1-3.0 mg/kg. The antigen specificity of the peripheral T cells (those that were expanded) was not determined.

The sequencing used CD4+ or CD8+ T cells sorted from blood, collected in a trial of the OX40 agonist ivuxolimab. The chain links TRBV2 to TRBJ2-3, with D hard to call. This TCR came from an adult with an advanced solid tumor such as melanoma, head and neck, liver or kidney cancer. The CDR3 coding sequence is TGTGCCAGCGCTAAAGATACGCAGTATTTT. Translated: CASAKDTQYF.